This entry concerns a single T cell receptor (beta chain). This entry is derived from a study of T cells expressing NK-cell markers. Germline V gives CDR1 SGDLS, CDR2 YYNGEE. The CDR3 consists of 13 residues. It was by 5'RACE template switching with UMIs that TCR beta cDNA was made. One entry per CDR3 protein, without DNA, is what TCRdb gives after re-calling the 5' RACE reads. This sample's clone table lists around 15,000 distinct CDR3 sequences. The chain recombines TRBV9 with TRBJ2-7; TCRdb's D gene call, TRBD1, goes unchecked for lack of DNA. The sequence was collected from a man aged 18 to 69 in good health. Sample: blood T cells: a sorted CD56 or NKG2C T cell subset, CD4+ or CD8+ T cells, or bulk PBMC T cells (not recorded which). CDR3 protein: CASSVGPFDEQYF.